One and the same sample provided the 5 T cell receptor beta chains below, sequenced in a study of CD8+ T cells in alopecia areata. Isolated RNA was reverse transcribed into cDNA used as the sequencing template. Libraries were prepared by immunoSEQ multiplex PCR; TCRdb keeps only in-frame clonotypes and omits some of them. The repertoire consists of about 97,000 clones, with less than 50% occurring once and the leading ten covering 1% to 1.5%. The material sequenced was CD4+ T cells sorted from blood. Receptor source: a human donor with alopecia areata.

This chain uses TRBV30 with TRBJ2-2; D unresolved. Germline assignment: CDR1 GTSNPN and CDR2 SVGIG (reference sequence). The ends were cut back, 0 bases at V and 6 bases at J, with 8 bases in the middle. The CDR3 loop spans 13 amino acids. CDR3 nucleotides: TGTGCCTGGAGTGTACGGCGAGCCGGGGAGCTGTTTTTT. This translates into CAWSVRRAGELFF.

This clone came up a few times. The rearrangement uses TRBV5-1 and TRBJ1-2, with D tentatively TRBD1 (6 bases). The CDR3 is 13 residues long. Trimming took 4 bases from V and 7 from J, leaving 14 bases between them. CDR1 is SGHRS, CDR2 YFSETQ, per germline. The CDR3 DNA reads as TGCGCCAGCAGCGAAACAGGGTTTCGTGGCTACACCTTC. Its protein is CASSETGFRGYTF.

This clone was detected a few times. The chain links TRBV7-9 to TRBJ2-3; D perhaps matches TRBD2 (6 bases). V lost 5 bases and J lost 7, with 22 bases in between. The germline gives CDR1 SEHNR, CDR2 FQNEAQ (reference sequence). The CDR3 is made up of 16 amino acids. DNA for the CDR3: TGTGCCAGCAGCCCTACCCTAGCTGGAGGGTCAAATACGCAGTATTTT. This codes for CASSPTLAGGSNTQYF.

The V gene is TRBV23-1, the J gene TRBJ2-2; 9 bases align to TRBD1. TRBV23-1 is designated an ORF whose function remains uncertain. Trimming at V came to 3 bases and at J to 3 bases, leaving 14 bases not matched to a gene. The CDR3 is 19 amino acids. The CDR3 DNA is TGCGCCAGCAGTCAGCGGACGCGATGGGACAGGGTTGACACCGGGGAGCTGTTTTTT. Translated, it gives CASSQRTRWDRVDTGELFF.

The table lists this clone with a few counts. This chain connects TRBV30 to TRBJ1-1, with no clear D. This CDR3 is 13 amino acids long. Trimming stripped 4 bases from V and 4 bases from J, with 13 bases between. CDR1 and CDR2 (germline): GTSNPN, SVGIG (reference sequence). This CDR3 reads CAWTWAQSTEAFF. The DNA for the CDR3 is TGTGCCTGGACCTGGGCCCAGAGCACTGAAGCTTTCTTT.